This TCR beta chain was observed in a study of pediatric ulcerative colitis (dated by TCRdb to 2018 to 2020). Regarding the study in general: Pancolitis was present in roughly seven ulcerative colitis patients and left-sided colitis in two, and histology consistent with ulcerative colitis was found in all of these patients. From nine newly diagnosed, treatment-naive pediatric ulcerative colitis patients and a handful of non-IBD control children, paired blood and rectal samples were collected. By Pediatric Ulcerative Colitis Activity Index, mild disease was classified in a couple of patients, moderate disease in four and acute severe colitis in three.

Using the immunoSEQ TRB Survey service, rearranged CDR3 beta regions were amplified from genomic DNA with multiplex V and J primers. Survey-level sequencing depth of up to 500,000 reads per sample was used to keep depth equal across samples. The libraries were purified and pooled, then sequenced using Illumina technology. Per the authors' processing: Productive clonality, sample overlap, pairwise scatters, CDR3 beta length, V/D/J gene usage and productiveness were assessed with immunoSEQ online tools. Alongside Shannon and Simpson indices, calculated diversity was computed as the number of unique rearrangements divided by total templates, multiplied by 100. Z-score normalized data were analyzed by principal component analysis with the R prcomp function and the ggbiplot package. Morisita's index was used to quantify blood-rectal clonal overlap within each subject. TCRdb obtained this table from immuneACCESS and retained in-frame rearrangements with V and J assigned. These tables miss some clones; where compared with another copy, unresolved V genes account for less than half of the shortfall, and the remainder is unexplained. From that table come the V and J calls and clone size; the DNA was used to work out D and trimming. Within this sample are more than 15,000 clones, with just under 75% of them counted one time only. Around 3.7% of the sample is in the top ten clones.

General study outcomes and caveats: The healthy control group was small, with only a few individuals. Two rectal CDR3 clonotypes were detected in all ulcerative colitis patients and were not detected in any of the controls. Because repertoires were derived from total lymphocyte DNA, patterns in rare subsets such as regulatory T cells may not have been reflected. Compared with controls, ulcerative colitis patients showed significantly higher autologous blood-rectal clonal overlap, a finding that suggests increased T cell trafficking to inflamed tissue. A couple of patients' blood samples yielded substantially fewer templates for technical reasons and were excluded from blood-rectal overlap analysis. Blood-derived T cells may have been included in the rectal pinch biopsies, particularly in patients with overt colitis. Features of the rectal repertoire distinguished controls, mild-moderate colitis patients and acute severe colitis patients, and in acute severe colitis, rectal diversity was reduced because of clonal expansions.

V is pared back by 3 bases and J by 4 bases, with 18 bases lying between the germline termini. CDR1 and CDR2, per the germline V gene (reference sequence), are MNHEY and SMNVEV. The CDR3, from cysteine to phenylalanine, totals 16 residues. The read is trimmed to its CDR3 DNA, 48 bases read in frame from base 1. Remarks on this clone: Its antigen specificity is not known. Base qualities are not at hand, and no much larger clone is one base apart.

During colonoscopy, one to two pinch biopsies were obtained from the rectum for research. Ulcerative colitis patients had received no immunosuppressive medication before the diagnostic colonoscopy. Rectal biopsies were digested with proteinase K before DNA isolation. The Wizard kit (Promega) was used to extract genomic DNA from both blood and intestinal samples. Rearrangement joined TRBV27 to TRBJ1-2; TRBD1 is a weak D gene call, 6 bases matching. The clonotype comes from a girl between 10 and 17 years old with moderate ulcerative colitis. The sample was gut tissue. Here is the DNA: TGTGCCAGCAGTTTGATAAGGGCAGGGGCGGTCTATGGCTACACCTTC. This encodes CASSLIRAGAVYGYTF.